This TCR beta chain was captured by sequencing in a study of cytomegalovirus exposure and HLA in healthy donors. Whole-study findings and limits: The tendency of first-cohort TCR clusters to co-occur in the 120 or so validation repertoires emerged from a later analysis. Cytomegalovirus-associated TCR beta chains were listed, numbering more than 150.

Libraries were prepared by immunoSEQ multiplex PCR; TCRdb keeps only in-frame clonotypes and omits some of them. In the table there are 97,000 or so clones, around nine tenths of which are singletons. Concerning this clone: The antigen is unknown.

CDR1 and CDR2 (germline): LNHDA, SQIVND (reference sequence). Unmatched junction bases numbered 13, after V lost 10 bases and J lost 4 bases. The CDR3 spans 14 residues. Separation from the roughly 680-subject first cohort characterized the roughly 130-subject validation cohort, to which the donors belonged. The sequenced sample consisted of PBMCs. The J gene is TRBJ2-7, the V gene TRBV19, with TRBD1 matching 7 bases. The clonotype was recovered from a woman aged 25 to 45 in good health and CMV-seronegative. The CDR3 coding sequence is TGTGCCACCACATTGACGGACAGGCCGTACGAGCAGTACTTC. Encoded protein: CATTLTDRPYEQYF.